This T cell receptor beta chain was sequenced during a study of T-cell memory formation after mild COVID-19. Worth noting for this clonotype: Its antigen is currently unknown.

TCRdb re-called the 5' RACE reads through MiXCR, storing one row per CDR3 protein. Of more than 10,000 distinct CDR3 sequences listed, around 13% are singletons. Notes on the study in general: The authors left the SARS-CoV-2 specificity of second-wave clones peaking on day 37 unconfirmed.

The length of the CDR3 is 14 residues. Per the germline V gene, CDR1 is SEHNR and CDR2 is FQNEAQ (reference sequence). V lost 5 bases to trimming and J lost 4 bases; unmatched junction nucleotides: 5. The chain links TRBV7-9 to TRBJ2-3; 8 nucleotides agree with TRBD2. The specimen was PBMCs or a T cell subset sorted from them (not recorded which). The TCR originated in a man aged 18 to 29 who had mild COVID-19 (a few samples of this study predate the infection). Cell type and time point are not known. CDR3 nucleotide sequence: TGTGCCAGCAGCCAAGCGGGGGAACCAGATACGCAGTATTTT. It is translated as CASSQAGEPDTQYF.